This T cell receptor (beta chain) was observed in a study of blood T cell repertoires in COVID-19. The CDR3 has 14 amino acids. Only one count was recorded for this clone. The data were produced by immunoSEQ multiplex PCR, yet TCRdb's version contains in-frame clones alone and is incomplete. The sample shows about 61,000 clones, approximately 84% of them seen only once. The V gene is TRBV21-1, the J gene TRBJ2-7; TRBD2 is the table's D call and was not checked against the DNA. TRBV21-1 is deemed a pseudogene. The sequence derives from a man older than 75 in a cohort sampled during active COVID-19. Sequencing was carried out using peripheral blood. In DNA form, the CDR3 reads TGTGCCAGCAGCCAACGTAGAGGGCAGCACGAGCAGTACTTC. The encoded protein is CASSQRRGQHEQYF.